These 4 T cell receptor beta chains were all obtained from the same sample, sequenced in a study of beta chain features in type 1 diabetes. Points from the study as a whole: Shortening that was moderate but significant affected the TCRB CDR3s of Type 1 diabetes patients in all four CD4+ subsets.

TCRB transcripts that were expressed got sequenced, as all of the isolated RNA had been reverse transcribed. Produced via immunoSEQ multiplex PCR; TCRdb's table is partial and in-frame only. The sample has tens of thousands of clones, around 68% seen once. Their antigens remain unidentified. Sequencing was performed on stem cell memory CD4+ T cells from blood. These TCRs come from a woman aged 40 to 50 with type 1 diabetes.

V usage is TRBV2 and J usage is TRBJ1-2; D is uncertain. The germline V gene encodes CDR1 SNHLY and CDR2 FYNNEI. Trimming shortened V by 8 bases and J by 8 bases, and 12 bases separated the two germline ends. The CDR3 loop spans 11 amino acids. The CDR3, as DNA: TGTGCCAGCCGATGGGGAGGGGGCTACACCTTC. The encoded protein is CASRWGGGYTF.

This clone has more than one count but fewer than ten. This chain uses TRBV2 with TRBJ2-5; maybe TRBD2 (5 bases). The CDR3 has 14 residues. Germline assignment: CDR1 SNHLY and CDR2 FYNNEI. V was trimmed by 8 bases and J by 4 bases, leaving 17 bases between them. The CDR3 region has the DNA TGTGCCAGCTGCCTAGCACCTGAGGGAGAGACCCAGTACTTC. Translated: CASCLAPEGETQYF.

Here the CDR3 reads CASSPRQVGNQPQHF. For the CDR3, the DNA is TGTGCCAGTAGCCCCCGGCAGGTAGGCAATCAGCCCCAGCATTTT. The chain joins TRBV19 to TRBJ1-5, with D hard to call. The CDR3 contains 15 residues. V lost 6 bases to trimming and J lost 2 bases, with 14 bases between them. The germline CDR1 and CDR2 sequences are LNHDA and SQIVND (reference sequence).

This rearrangement joins TRBV9 to TRBJ2-5, with 8 bases fitting TRBD2. Germline V gene lookup returns CDR1 SGDLS and CDR2 YYNGEE. J lost 4 bases, V lost 2 bases, and 7 bases had no gene match. The CDR3 runs 15 residues. Here the CDR3 DNA reads TGTGCCAGCAGCGTTTCAATCGGGAGGGGAGAGACCCAGTACTTC. It specifies CASSVSIGRGETQYF.